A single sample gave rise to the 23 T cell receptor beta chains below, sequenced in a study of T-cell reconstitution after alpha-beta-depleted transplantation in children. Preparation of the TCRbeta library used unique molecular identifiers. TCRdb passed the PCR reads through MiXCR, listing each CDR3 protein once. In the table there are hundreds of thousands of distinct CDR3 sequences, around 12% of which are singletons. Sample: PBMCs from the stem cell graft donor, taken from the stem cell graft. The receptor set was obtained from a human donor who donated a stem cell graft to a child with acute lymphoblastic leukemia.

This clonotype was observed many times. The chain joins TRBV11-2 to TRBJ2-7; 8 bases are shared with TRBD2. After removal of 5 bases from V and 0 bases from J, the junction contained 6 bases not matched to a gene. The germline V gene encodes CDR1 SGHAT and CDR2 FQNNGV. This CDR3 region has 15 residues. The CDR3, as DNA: TGTGCCAGCAGCCTTAGCGGGAAAGACTCCTACGAGCAGTACTTC. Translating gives CASSLSGKDSYEQYF. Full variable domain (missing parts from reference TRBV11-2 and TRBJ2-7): EAGVAQSPRYKIIEKRQSVAFWCNPISGHATLYWYQQILGQGPKLLIQFQNNGVVDDSQLPKDRFSAERLKGVDSTLKIQPAKLEDSAVYLCASSLSGKDSYEQYFGPGTRLTVT.

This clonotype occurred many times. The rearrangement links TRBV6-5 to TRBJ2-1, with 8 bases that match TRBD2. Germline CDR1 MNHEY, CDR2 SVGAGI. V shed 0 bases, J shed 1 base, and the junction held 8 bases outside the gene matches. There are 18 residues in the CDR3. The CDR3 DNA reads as TGTGCCAGCAGTTACTCGCCGGGGGGGCATAAGTCCTACAATGAGCAGTTCTTC. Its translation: CASSYSPGGHKSYNEQFF.

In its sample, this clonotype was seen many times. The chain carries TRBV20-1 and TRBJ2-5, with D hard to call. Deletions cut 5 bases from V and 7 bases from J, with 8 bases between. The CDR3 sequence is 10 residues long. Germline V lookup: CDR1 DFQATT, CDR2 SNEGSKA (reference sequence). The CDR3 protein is CSAYTRTQYF. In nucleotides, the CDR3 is TGCAGTGCTTATACCAGGACCCAGTACTTC.

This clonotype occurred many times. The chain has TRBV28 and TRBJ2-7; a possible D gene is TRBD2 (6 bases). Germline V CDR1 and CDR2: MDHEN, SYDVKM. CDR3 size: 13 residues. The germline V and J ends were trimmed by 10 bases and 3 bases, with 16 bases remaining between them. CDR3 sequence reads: CATLPLGLYEQYF. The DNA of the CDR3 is TGTGCCACCCTCCCACTGGGACTCTACGAGCAGTACTTC.

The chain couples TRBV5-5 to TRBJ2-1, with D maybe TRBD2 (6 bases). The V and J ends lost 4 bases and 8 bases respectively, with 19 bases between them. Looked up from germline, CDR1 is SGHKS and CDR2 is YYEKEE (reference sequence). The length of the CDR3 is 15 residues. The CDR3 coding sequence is TGTGCCAGCAGCCCAATACTCAGGGAGGCGGATGAGCAGTTCTTC. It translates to CASSPILREADEQFF.

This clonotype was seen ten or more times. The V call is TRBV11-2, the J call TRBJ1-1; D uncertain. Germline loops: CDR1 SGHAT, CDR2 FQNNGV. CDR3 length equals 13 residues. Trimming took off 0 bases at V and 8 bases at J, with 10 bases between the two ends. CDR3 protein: CASSLERRTEAFF. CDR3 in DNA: TGTGCCAGCAGCTTAGAACGCCGCACCGAAGCTTTCTTT. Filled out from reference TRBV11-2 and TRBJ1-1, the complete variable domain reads EAGVAQSPRYKIIEKRQSVAFWCNPISGHATLYWYQQILGQGPKLLIQFQNNGVVDDSQLPKDRFSAERLKGVDSTLKIQPAKLEDSAVYLCASSLERRTEAFFGQGTRLTVV.

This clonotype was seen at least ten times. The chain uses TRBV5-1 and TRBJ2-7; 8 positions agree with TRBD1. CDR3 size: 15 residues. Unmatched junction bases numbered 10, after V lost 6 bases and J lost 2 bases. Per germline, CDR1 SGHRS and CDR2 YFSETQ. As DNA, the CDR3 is TGCGCCAGCACCCCCGGGACAGGTACAACCTACGAGCAGTACTTC. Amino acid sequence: CASTPGTGTTYEQYF.

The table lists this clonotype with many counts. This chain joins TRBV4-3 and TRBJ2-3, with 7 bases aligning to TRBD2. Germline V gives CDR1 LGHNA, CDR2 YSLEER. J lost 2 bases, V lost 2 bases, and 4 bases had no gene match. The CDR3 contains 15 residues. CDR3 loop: CASSQLAENTDTQYF. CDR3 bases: TGCGCCAGCAGCCAACTAGCGGAGAACACAGATACGCAGTATTTT.

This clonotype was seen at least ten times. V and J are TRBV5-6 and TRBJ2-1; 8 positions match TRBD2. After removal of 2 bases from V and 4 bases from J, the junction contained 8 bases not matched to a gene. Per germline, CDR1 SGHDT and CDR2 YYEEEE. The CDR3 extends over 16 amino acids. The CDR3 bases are TGTGCCAGCAGCTTACCCTCTAGCGGGCCATACAATGAGCAGTTCTTC. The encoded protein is CASSLPSSGPYNEQFF.

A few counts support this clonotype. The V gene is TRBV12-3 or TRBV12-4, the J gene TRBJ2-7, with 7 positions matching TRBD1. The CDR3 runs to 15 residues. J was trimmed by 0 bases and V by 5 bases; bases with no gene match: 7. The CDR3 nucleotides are TGTGCCAGCAGTCTACAGGGGCCTAGCTCCTACGAGCAGTACTTC. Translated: CASSLQGPSSYEQYF.

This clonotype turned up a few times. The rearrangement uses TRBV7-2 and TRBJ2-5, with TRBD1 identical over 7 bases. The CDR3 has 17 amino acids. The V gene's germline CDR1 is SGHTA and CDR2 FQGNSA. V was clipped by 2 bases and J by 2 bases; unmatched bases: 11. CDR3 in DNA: TGTGCCAGCAGCTTATTACTGATGGTGACAGGGCAAGAGACCCAGTACTTC. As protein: CASSLLLMVTGQETQYF.

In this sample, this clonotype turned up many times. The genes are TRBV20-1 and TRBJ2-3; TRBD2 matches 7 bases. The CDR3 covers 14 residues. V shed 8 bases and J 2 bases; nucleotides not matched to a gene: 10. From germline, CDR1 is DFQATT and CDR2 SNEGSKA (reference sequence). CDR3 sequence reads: CSSPVLANTDTQYF. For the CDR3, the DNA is TGCAGTTCTCCCGTACTAGCGAACACAGATACGCAGTATTTT.

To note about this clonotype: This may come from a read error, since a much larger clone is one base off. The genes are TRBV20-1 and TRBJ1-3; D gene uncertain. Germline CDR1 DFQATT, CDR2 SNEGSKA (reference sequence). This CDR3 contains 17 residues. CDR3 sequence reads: CSARSDMGSLSGNTIYF. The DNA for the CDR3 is TGCAGTGCTAGATCTGACATGGGGTCCCTCTCTGGAAATACCATATATTTT.

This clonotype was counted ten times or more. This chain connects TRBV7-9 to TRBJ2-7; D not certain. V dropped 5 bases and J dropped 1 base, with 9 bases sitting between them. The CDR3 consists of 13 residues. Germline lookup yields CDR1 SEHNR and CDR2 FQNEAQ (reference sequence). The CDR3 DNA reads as TGTGCCAGCAGCCACGGTGGTTCCTACGAGCAGTACTTC. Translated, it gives CASSHGGSYEQYF.

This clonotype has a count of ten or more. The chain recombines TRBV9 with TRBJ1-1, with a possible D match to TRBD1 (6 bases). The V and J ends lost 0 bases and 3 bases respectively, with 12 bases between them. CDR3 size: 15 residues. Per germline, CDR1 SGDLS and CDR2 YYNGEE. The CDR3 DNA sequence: TGTGCCAGCAGCGTAGACGGGGGCCAGGACACTGAAGCTTTCTTT. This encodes CASSVDGGQDTEAFF.

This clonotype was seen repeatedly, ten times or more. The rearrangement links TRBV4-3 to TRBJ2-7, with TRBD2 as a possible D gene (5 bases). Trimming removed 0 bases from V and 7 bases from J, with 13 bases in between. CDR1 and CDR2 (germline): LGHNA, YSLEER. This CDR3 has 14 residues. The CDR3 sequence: CASSQDPATGEQYF. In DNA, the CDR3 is TGCGCCAGCAGCCAAGATCCGGCGACGGGGGAGCAGTACTTC.

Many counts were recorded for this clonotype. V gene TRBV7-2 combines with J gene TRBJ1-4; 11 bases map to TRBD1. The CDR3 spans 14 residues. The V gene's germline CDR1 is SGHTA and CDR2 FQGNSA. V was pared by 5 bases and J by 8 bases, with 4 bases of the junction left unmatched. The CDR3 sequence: CASSLDRGQEKLFF. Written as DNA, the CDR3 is TGTGCCAGCAGCCTGGACAGGGGGCAGGAAAAACTGTTTTTT. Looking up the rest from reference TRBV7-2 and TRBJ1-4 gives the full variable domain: GAGVSQSPSNKVTEKGKDVELRCDPISGHTALYWYRQSLGQGLEFLIYFQGNSAPDKSGLPSDRFSAERTGGSVSTLTIQRTQQEDSAVYLCASSLDRGQEKLFFGSGTQLSVL.

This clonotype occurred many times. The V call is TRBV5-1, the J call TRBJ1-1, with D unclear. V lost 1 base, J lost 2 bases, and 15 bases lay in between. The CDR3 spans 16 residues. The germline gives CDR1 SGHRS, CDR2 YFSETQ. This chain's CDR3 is CASSLLTDRPNTEAFF. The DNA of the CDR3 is TGCGCCAGCAGCTTGTTAACAGACCGGCCCAACACTGAAGCTTTCTTT.

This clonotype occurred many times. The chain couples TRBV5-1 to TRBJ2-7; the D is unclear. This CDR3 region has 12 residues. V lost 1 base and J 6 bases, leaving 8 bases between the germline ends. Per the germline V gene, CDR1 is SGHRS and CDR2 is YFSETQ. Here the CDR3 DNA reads TGCGCCAGCAGCTTGTATGCCGGCGAGCAGTACTTC. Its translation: CASSLYAGEQYF. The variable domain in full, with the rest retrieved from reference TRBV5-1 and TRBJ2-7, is KAGVTQTPRYLIKTRGQQVTLSCSPISGHRSVSWYQQTPGQGLQFLFEYFSETQRNKGNFPGRFSGRQFSNSRSEMNVSTLELGDSALYLCASSLYAGEQYFGPGTRLTVT.

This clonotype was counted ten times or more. CDR3 DNA sequence: TGCAGCGTTGTAACCGGCCATGGCGAGCAGTACTTC. It specifies CSVVTGHGEQYF. The J gene is TRBJ2-7, the V gene TRBV29-1; D is ambiguous. Germline CDR1 is SQVTM and CDR2 is ANQGSEA. This CDR3 region has 12 residues. Trimming shortened V by 4 bases and J by 6 bases, and 13 bases separated the two germline ends.

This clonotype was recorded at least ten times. CDR3 sequence (DNA): TGCGCCAGCAGCCAAGATCATGGCTCTGGGGCCAACGTCCTGACTTTC. This sequence encodes CASSQDHGSGANVLTF. The chain carries TRBV4-3 and TRBJ2-6, with no clear D. The germline gives CDR1 LGHNA, CDR2 YSLEER. Trimming removed 0 bases from V and 0 bases from J, with 6 bases in between. The CDR3 runs to 16 residues.

CDR3 DNA sequence: TGTGCCAGCAGCTTAGATGTTGTAGATCAGCCCCAGCATTTT. The encoded protein is CASSLDVVDQPQHF. The J gene is TRBJ1-5, the V gene TRBV7-8, with D uncertain. V was clipped by 1 base and J by 5 bases, with 9 bases between them. The CDR3 is made up of 14 amino acids. The V gene's germline CDR1 is SGHVS and CDR2 FQNEAQ.

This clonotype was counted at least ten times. The DNA for the CDR3 is TGTGCCAGCAGCTTACAGTCGGAGACCCAGTACTTC. Translation gives CASSLQSETQYF. The chain employs TRBV7-9 and TRBJ2-5; D unclear. CDR1 and CDR2 from the germline V gene are SEHNR and FQNEAQ (reference sequence). Trimming cost V 2 bases and J 5 bases, with 6 bases left between them. The CDR3 is made up of 12 amino acids.